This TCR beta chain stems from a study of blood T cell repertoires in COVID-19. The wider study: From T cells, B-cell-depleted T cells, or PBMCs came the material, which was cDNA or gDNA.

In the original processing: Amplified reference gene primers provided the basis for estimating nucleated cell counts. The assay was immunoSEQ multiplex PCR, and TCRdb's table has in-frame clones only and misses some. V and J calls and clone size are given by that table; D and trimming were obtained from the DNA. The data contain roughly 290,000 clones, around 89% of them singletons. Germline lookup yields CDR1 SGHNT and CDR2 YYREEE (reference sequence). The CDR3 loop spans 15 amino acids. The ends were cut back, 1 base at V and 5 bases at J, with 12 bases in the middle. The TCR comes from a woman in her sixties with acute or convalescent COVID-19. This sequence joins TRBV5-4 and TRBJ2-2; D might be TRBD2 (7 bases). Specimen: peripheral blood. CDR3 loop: CASSLLGGETGELFF. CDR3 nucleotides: TGTGCCAGCAGCTTGTTAGGGGGGGAAACCGGGGAGCTGTTTTTT. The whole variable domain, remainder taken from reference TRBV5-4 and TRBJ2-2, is ETGVTQSPTHLIKTRGQQVTLRCSSQSGHNTVSWYQQALGQGPQFIFQYYREEENGRGNFPPRFSGLQFPNYSSELNVNALELDDSALYLCASSLLGGETGELFFGEGSRLTVL.